This TCR beta chain is drawn from a study of response to subunit inactivated influenza vaccine (dated by TCRdb to the late 2010s). With regard to the full study: To follow how T cells responded to a trivalent subunit inactivated influenza vaccine, the researchers relied on deep quantitative profiling of the T cell receptor repertoire.

The method behind the library was RT-PCR. TCRdb shows the sequencer as Illumina HiSeq 2500. The public reads were quality trimmed at Q25 with fastp and then assembled into clones with MiXCR by TCRdb, keeping productive beta chains. When rows share a CDR3 protein, they turn into one entry using the most common DNA and genes. The sample yields roughly 190,000 distinct CDR3 sequences; over 9.5% were counted once. Of the sample, 25% to 30% falls within the top ten clones. CDR1 SNHLY and CDR2 FYNNEI were looked up in the germline V gene. Trimmed from V: 6 bases; trimmed from J: 0 bases; junction bases lacking a gene match: 4. Spanning cysteine to phenylalanine, the CDR3 consists of 15 amino acids. Just the 45-base CDR3 DNA is kept, in frame starting at base 1. Note on this clonotype: No antigen is known for it. There are no base qualities to consult, and no much larger clone falls within one base.

Findings and caveats that apply to the study as a whole: The authors proposed that each seasonal influenza vaccination may bring in only a limited number of new T cells.

This same sample was also part of a study on T cells expressing NK-cell markers. As noted in the second study: 5'RACE template switching, by which a universal primer site and unique molecular identifiers were added, was used to make TCR beta cDNA libraries. Seven or eight donors provided sorted CD3+CD56+NKG2C+, CD3+CD56+NKG2C- and CD3+CD56-NKG2C+ T-cell subsets, whose TCR beta-chain repertoires were profiled. Among the eight sequenced donors, seven were HCMV-seropositive and one was HCMV-seronegative. In several experiments an anti-gammadeltaTCR antibody was added to restrict sorting to alphabetaTCR-expressing T cells. In several donors, the dominant CD3+CD56+NKG2C+ clonotypes were found to rank among the top 10 CD8+ clonotypes and to make up about 1.0-7.0% of CD8+ T cells. Those dominant clonotypes were again the most abundant among CD3+CD56-NKG2C+ cells in a few donors, at about 28.3-60.1%. Whether the expanded NKG2C-expressing T cell clones were specific for HCMV antigens remained unclear. Randomly selected healthy volunteers, three men and five women, were used as the eight sequenced donors. HCMV serostatus was determined by detecting HCMV-specific IgG in serum with a commercial ELISA kit. Ficoll density gradient centrifugation was used to isolate peripheral blood mononuclear cells from blood. CD4+ and CD8+ T cells were isolated from PBMC by magnetic immunoseparation with Miltenyi isolation kits. cDNA synthesis was primed from the TCR beta constant segment, followed by two successive PCR amplification steps. Libraries were sequenced as 2 x 150 bp reads on Illumina HiSeq 2000/2500, MiSeq or NextSeq. MIGEC was used to demultiplex reads and group reads by UMI, and MiTCR was used to assemble and quantify clonotypes. Only TCR cDNA sequences supported by at least two reads were kept to exclude erroneous sequences. The tcR package was used for downstream repertoire analysis, and clonotypes were matched between fractions using CDR3 nucleotide sequence together with V segment. VDJmatch was used to annotate antigen specificity against VDJdb, with one amino acid substitution in CDR3 permitted.

The sequences come from CD8+ T cells sorted from PBMCs, collected 12 days after vaccination. The chain is encoded by TRBV2 joined to TRBJ2-2; TRBD1 matches 7 bases in the middle. The clonotype comes from a man between 45 and 60 years old who received an inactivated influenza vaccine. Donor details come from another sample of the same person, matched by shared clones. This receptor carries the CDR3 CASRTGQANTGELFF. The DNA is TGTGCCAGCAGAACCGGACAGGCGAACACCGGGGAGCTGTTTTTT.